This TCR beta chain is from a study of Ad26.COV2.S vaccination and SARS-CoV-2 variants. About the study: The vaccine Ad26.COV2.S was put into the muscle once, or twice with 56 days between. Findings and limits, study-wide: There was reportedly substantial breadth in spike-specific CD8+ and CD4+ T cell responses after vaccination. With respect to non-spike TCR breadth, vaccine and placebo recipients were similar.

The CDR3 covers 15 residues. V was trimmed by 4 bases and J by 2 bases, leaving 14 bases between them. Germline CDR1 LGHDT, CDR2 YNNKEL (reference sequence). TCRdb's table, derived via immunoSEQ multiplex PCR, lists solely in-frame clones and lacks some. The sample records roughly 350,000 clones, roughly 87% being singletons. Treatment in this sample: 19 received Ad26.COV2.S at low or high dose, single or two shots; several received placebo; per-sample allocation not given. The study sampled participants on day 63 after the first vaccine or placebo injection. In Boston, an adult donor aged 18-55 years took part. Notes on this clone: Its antigen is not known.

This clonotype originated in a person aged 18-60 years who received the Ad26.COV2.S COVID-19 vaccine or a placebo. Material: peripheral blood, obtained in a trial of Ad26.COV2.S vaccine versus placebo. The chain carries TRBV3-1 (or the pseudogene TRBV3-2) and TRBJ1-2; maybe TRBD1 (6 bases). CDR3: CASSPGQRLNYGYTF. CDR3 coding DNA: TGTGCCAGCAGCCCTGGACAGCGCCTCAACTATGGCTACACCTTC.